Presented here are 11 T cell receptor beta chains from one specimen sequenced in a study of CXCR3-negative and CXCR3-positive naive CD8 T cells. The authors made the TRB cDNA libraries by 5' RACE using UMI labels. From the 5' RACE reads, TCRdb lists one entry per CDR3 protein and no DNA. The sample totals approximately 60,000 distinct CDR3 sequences. Sequenced material: memory CD8+ T cells from blood. These receptors were obtained from a human donor in good health. Some clones in this sample may be carry-over from other donors' samples.

The V gene is TRBV7-9, the J gene TRBJ1-2. This CDR3 region has 15 residues. Germline CDR1 SEHNR, CDR2 FQNEAQ (reference sequence). The CDR3 spells CASSLLGTAIWGYTF.

CDR3 region: CASSQVSGSDSYEQYF. V is TRBV4-1 and J is TRBJ2-7; without DNA, the TCRdb call of TRBD2 cannot be checked. CDR3 length equals 16 residues. The germline gives CDR1 MGHRA, CDR2 YSYEKL.

This sequence joins TRBV20-1 and TRBJ2-2; TCRdb gives TRBD2 as the D gene, but with no DNA this cannot be confirmed. Looked up from germline, CDR1 is DFQATT and CDR2 is SNEGSKA (reference sequence). The CDR3 spans 14 residues. The CDR3 spells CSAWEPAFTGELFF.

CDR3 in amino acids: CSVEDGATGEQYF. J is TRBJ2-7 and V is TRBV29-1; no DNA is available, so the TRBD1 call from TCRdb remains unchecked. Per germline, CDR1 SQVTM and CDR2 ANQGSEA. The length of the CDR3 is 13 residues.

The chain's CDR3 is CASRGQGSYNEQFF. This chain connects TRBV28 to TRBJ2-1; TCRdb's D gene call, TRBD1, goes unchecked for lack of DNA. Germline-derived CDR1 and CDR2 are MDHEN and SYDVKM. The CDR3 has 14 amino acids.

V is TRBV25-1 and J is TRBJ2-5; TCRdb calls TRBD1, which cannot be checked without DNA. CDR1 is MGHDK, CDR2 SYGVNS, per germline. This CDR3 spans 13 amino acids. The chain's CDR3 is CASSNPGEETQYF.

This chain links TRBV29-1 with TRBJ2-1; TCRdb's D call, TRBD2, is unchecked because there is no DNA. Germline assignment: CDR1 SQVTM and CDR2 ANQGSEA. This CDR3 has 14 amino acids. CDR3: CSAVATSVYNEQFF.

V is TRBV5-5 and J is TRBJ2-1; checking the TCRdb D call of TRBD2 is not possible without DNA. Germline CDR1 is SGHKS and CDR2 is YYEKEE (reference sequence). The CDR3 is made up of 15 amino acids. CDR3 sequence reads: CASSPTSGRNNEQFF.

This chain joins TRBV7-9 and TRBJ2-7. The CDR3 consists of 11 residues. Germline CDR1 reads SEHNR; CDR2 reads FQNEAQ (reference sequence). CDR3: CASSLSYEQYF.

The chain has TRBV29-1 and TRBJ1-1; absent DNA, TCRdb's TRBD1 call cannot be checked. The CDR3 spans 16 residues. The V gene's germline CDR1 is SQVTM and CDR2 ANQGSEA. This CDR3 is CSVEAGQAPENTEAFF.

The chain is built from TRBV29-1 and TRBJ2-7; TCRdb reports TRBD2, a call that lacks DNA to check it against. Germline V gene data show CDR1 as SQVTM and CDR2 as ANQGSEA. The CDR3 consists of 14 residues. The CDR3 here is CSVVYQGRAGEQYF.